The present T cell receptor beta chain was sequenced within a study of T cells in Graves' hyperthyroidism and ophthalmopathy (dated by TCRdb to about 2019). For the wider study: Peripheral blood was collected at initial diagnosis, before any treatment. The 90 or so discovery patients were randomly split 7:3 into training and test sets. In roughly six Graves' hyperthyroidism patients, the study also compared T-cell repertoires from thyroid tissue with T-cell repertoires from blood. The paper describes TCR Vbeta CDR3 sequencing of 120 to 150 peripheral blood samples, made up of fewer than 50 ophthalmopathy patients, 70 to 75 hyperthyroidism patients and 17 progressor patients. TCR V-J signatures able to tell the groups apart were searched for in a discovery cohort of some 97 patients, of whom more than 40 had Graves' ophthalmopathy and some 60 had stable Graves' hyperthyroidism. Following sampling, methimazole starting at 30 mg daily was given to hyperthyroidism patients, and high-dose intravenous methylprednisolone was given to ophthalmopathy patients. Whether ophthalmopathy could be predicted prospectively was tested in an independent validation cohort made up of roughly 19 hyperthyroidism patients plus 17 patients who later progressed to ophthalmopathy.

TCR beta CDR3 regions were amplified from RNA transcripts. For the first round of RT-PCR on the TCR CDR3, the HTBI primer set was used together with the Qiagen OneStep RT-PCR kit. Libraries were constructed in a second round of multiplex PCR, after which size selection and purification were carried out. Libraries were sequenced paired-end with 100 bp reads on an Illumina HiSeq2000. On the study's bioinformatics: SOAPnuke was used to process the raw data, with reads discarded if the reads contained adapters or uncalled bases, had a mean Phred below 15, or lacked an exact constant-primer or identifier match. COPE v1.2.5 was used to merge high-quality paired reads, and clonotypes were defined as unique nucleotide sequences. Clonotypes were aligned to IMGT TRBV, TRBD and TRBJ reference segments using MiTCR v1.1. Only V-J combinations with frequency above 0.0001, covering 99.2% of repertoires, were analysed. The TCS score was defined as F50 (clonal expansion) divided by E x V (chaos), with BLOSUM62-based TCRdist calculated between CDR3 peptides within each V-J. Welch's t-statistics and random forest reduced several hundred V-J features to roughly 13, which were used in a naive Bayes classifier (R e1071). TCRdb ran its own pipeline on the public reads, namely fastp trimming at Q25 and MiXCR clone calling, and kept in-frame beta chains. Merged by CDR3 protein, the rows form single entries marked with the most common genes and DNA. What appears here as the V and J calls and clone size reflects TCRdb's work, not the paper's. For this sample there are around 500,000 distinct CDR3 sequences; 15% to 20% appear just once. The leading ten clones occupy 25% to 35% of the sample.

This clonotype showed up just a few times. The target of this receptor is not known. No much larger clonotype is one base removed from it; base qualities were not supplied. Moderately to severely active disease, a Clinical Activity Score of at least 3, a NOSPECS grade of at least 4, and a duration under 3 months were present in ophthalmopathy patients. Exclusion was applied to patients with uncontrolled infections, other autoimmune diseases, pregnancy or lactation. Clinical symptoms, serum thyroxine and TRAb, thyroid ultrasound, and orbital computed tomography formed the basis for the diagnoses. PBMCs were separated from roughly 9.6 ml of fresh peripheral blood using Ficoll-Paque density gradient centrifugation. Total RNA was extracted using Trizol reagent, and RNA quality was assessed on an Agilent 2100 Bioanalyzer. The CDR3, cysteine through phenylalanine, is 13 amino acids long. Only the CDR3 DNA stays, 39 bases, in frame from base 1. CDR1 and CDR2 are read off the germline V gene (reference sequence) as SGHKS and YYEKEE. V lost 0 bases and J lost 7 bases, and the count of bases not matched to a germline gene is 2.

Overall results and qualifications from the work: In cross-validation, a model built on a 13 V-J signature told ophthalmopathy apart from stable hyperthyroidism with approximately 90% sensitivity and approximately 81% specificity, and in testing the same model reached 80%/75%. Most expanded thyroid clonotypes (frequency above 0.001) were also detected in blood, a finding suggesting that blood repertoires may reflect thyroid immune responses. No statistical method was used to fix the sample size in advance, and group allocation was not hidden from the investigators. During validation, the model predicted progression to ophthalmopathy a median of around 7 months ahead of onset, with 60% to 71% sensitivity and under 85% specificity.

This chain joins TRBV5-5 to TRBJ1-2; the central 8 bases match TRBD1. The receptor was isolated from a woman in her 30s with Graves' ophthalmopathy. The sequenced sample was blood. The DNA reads TGTGCCAGCAGCTTGGCGGACAGGGCTGGCTACACCTTC. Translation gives CASSLADRAGYTF.